The entry below describes one T cell receptor beta chain. Assay: immunoSEQ multiplex PCR; the TCRdb copy retains only in-frame clones and omits some. The sample includes some 86,000 clones, around 84% of them seen just once. The source of the sample is a study of T cell responses to AZD1222 COVID-19 vaccine. V shed 4 bases, J shed 5 bases, and the junction held 6 bases outside the gene matches. The CDR3 contains 14 residues. In germline, CDR1 is SQVTM, CDR2 ANQGSEA. This chain links TRBV29-1 with TRBJ1-4; TRBD1 agrees at 8 bases. The sequencing used peripheral blood, collected on day 0 of AZD1222 vaccination. The origin of this receptor is an adult in good health. Here the CDR3 DNA reads TGCAGCGTTGCCGGGGGACAGGCCAATGAAAAACTGTTTTTT. Translated, it gives CSVAGGQANEKLFF.